This T cell receptor beta chain was retrieved from a study of vaccination and CD4 T cells after COVID-19. Cultured CD4+ T cell DNA was sequenced using the Oncomine TCR Beta short-read assay. Cultured CD4+ T cells yielded the extracted genomic DNA. TCRdb analysed the PCR reads with MiXCR anew, one entry per CDR3 protein. The sample records some 10,000 distinct CDR3 sequences, more than 25% being singletons. Comment on this clonotype: No antigen is known for it.

Study conclusions and caveats: Among reactive clones from convalescent patients, a median about 83% appeared only post-vaccination.

Treatment in this sample: approximately 9-day PBMC culture with coronavirus spike peptide pools or control peptides (ViraFEST assay). CD4+ T cells of the unexposed donor were collected before the COVID-19 pandemic (2011-2018). This CDR3 has 15 amino acids. Germline V CDR1 and CDR2: SGHRS, YFSETQ. The V and J ends lost 3 bases and 4 bases, in that order; junction bases with no gene match: 4. The chain has TRBV5-1 and TRBJ1-2; the match to TRBD1 covers 12 bases. The clonotype comes from a human donor in good health. Sequenced sample: CD4+ T cells from blood, cultured in vitro. CDR3 nucleotide sequence: TGCGCCAGCAGCTCTGGGACAGGGGGCATCTATGGCTACACCTTC. It specifies CASSSGTGGIYGYTF.